This is a list of T cell receptor beta chains from one sample in a study of blood T cell repertoires in COVID-19. Profiled with immunoSEQ multiplex PCR; TCRdb holds only in-frame clones, not every one. The sample records 150,000 or so clones, roughly 88% being singletons. Sequenced input: peripheral blood. All receptors come from a woman between 50 and 59 years old with acute or convalescent COVID-19. The CDR3 runs from the conserved cysteine through the conserved F or W. The D gene is left open where the match is weak. Clone size is given for some rows only: seen once, a few or many times, or a class if the clone is expanded.

>TRBJ2-2|TRBV19|-|-
TGTGCCAGTAGTATTGGCACAGGGCGGGTCGCCGGGGAGCTGTTTTTT
CASSIGTGRVAGELFF
>TRBJ1-1|TRBV18|-|-
TGTGCCAGCTCACCAGTCCAGGGAGGTTCCACTGAAGCTTTCTTT
CASSPVQGGSTEAFF
>TRBJ2-3|TRBV3-1/TRBV3-2|-|-
TGTGCCAGCAGCCAAGAACCCGGGGTTACAGATACGCAGTATTTT
CASSQEPGVTDTQYF
>TRBJ1-6|TRBV6-6|-|TRBD1
TGTGCCAGCAGTCTTGGACAGGGTATATCCTATAATTCACCCCTCCACTTT
CASSLGQGISYNSPLHF
>TRBJ1-5|TRBV4-3|once|-
TGCGCCAGCAGCCCAGCGGGGCTTAGCAATCAGCCCCAGCATTTT
CASSPAGLSNQPQHF
>TRBJ1-5|TRBV6-5|-|TRBD1
TGTGCCAGCAGTCAAACAGGGGAAAGGCCCCAGCATTTT
CASSQTGERPQHF
>TRBJ1-3|TRBV4-3|-|TRBD1
TGCGCCAGCAGCCAAGAGGGGACAGCCTCTGGAAACACCATATATTTT
CASSQEGTASGNTIYF
>TRBJ1-5|TRBV2|-|-
TGTGCCAGCAGTATCGGGCGCCGGGATGGGGATCAGCCCCAGCATTTT
CASSIGRRDGDQPQHF
>TRBJ1-1|TRBV6-2/TRBV6-3|-|-
TGTGCCAGCAGTCGGGTCTTTAATACTGAAGCTTTCTTT
CASSRVFNTEAFF
>TRBJ2-2|TRBV5-1|once|TRBD1
TGCGCCAGCAGCCAAGACAGGGGGCAAGCCGGGGAGCTGTTTTTT
CASSQDRGQAGELFF
>TRBJ1-6|TRBV10-2|-|-
TGCGCCAGCAGTGCCGACAGGATTAATTCACCCCTCCACTTT
CASSADRINSPLHF
>TRBJ2-1|TRBV6-2/TRBV6-3|-|TRBD2
TGTGCCAGCAGTTACTCGAGCGGGGGGGATTACAGCTCCTACAATGAGCAGTTCTTC
CASSYSSGGDYSSYNEQFF
>TRBJ1-1|TRBV7-9|-|TRBD1
TGTGCCAGCAGCACCGGACAGGGGGCTTTGGACACTGAAGCTTTCTTT
CASSTGQGALDTEAFF
>TRBJ1-5|TRBV5-1|-|TRBD1
TGCGCCAGCAGCTTGGAGGGACAGCCATATCAGCCCCAGCATTTT
CASSLEGQPYQPQHF
>TRBJ2-7|TRBV7-2|once|-
TGTGCCAGCAGCTTAGCCCCGCGAAACGAGCAGTACTTC
CASSLAPRNEQYF
>TRBJ2-1|TRBV10-3|-|-
TGTGCCATCAGTGACACCTCGAGCTCCTACAATGAGCAGTTCTTC
CAISDTSSSYNEQFF
>TRBJ2-1|TRBV24-1|-|-
TGTGCCACCAGTGAGACTGCTAGAAGCGGGCAGTTCTTC
CATSETARSGQFF
>TRBJ2-3|TRBV7-3|-|-
TGTGCCAGCTCCCCAGGGTTCTCCACAGATACGCAGTATTTT
CASSPGFSTDTQYF
>TRBJ1-1|TRBV29-1|few|-
TGCAGCGTTGAAAATGGCATGAACACTGAAGCTTTCTTT
CSVENGMNTEAFF